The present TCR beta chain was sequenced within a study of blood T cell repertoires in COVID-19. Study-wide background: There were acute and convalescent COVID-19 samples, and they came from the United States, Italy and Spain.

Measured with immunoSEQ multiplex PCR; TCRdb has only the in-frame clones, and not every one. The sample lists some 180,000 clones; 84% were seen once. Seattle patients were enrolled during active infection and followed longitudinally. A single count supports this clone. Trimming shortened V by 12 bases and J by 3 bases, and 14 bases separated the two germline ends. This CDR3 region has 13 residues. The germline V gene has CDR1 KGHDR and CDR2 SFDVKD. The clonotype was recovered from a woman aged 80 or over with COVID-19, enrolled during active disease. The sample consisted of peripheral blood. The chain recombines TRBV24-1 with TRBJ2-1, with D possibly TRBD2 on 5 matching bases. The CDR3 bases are TGTGCCGCCGGAGGACCCCACTACAATGAGCAGTTCTTC. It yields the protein CAAGGPHYNEQFF.